This T cell receptor beta chain comes out of a study of cytomegalovirus exposure and HLA in healthy donors. Use of 60 Vbeta and 13 Jbeta primers characterized the PCR. The repertoire was sequenced with immunoSEQ multiplex PCR; TCRdb's copy has only in-frame clones and lacks some. The profile covers some 100,000 clones, with 74% appearing a single time and more than 2% taken by the ten largest. Germline V lookup: CDR1 SGHRS, CDR2 YFSETQ. Trimming pared 0 bases from V and 4 bases from J, leaving 8 bases between. The CDR3 extends over 13 amino acids. Sequencing input: PBMCs. The clonotype originates from a human donor in good health. This sequence joins TRBV5-1 and TRBJ2-7; maybe TRBD1 (6 bases). The CDR3 coding sequence is TGCGCCAGCAGCTTGGAGGGGGAGTACGAGCAGTACTTC. Translated: CASSLEGEYEQYF. Full variable domain (outside the CDR3, taken from reference TRBV5-1 and TRBJ2-7): KAGVTQTPRYLIKTRGQQVTLSCSPISGHRSVSWYQQTPGQGLQFLFEYFSETQRNKGNFPGRFSGRQFSNSRSEMNVSTLELGDSALYLCASSLEGEYEQYFGPGTRLTVT.